A single sample is the source of the 32 T cell receptor beta chains below, sequenced in a study of blood T cell repertoires in COVID-19. Sequencing was performed with immunoSEQ multiplex PCR; in TCRdb, only in-frame clones are kept and a portion is missing. The sample includes a few hundred thousand clones, roughly 80% of them seen just once. Sequenced input: peripheral blood. The receptors originated from a person aged 70 to 85 with COVID-19, enrolled during active disease.

This sequence joins TRBV29-1 and TRBJ1-5, with a tentative D call TRBD1 (6 bases). CDR3 size: 14 residues. V was shortened by 7 bases and J by 11 bases, with 24 bases between the two germline ends. CDR1 and CDR2 (germline): SQVTM, ANQGSEA. The CDR3, as DNA: TGCAGCGCGCTTAGGGGAGGGGGAGGAGAAGCCCAGCATTTT. This sequence encodes CSALRGGGGEAQHF. Full variable domain (missing parts from reference TRBV29-1 and TRBJ1-5): SAVISQKPSRDICQRGTSLTIQCQVDSQVTMMFWYRQQPGQSLTLIATANQGSEATYESGFVIDKFPISRPNLTFSTLTVSNMSPEDSSIYLCSALRGGGGEAQHFGDGTRLSIL.

This rearrangement joins TRBV15 to TRBJ1-4; 7 nucleotides agree with TRBD1. Trimming cost V 0 bases and J 6 bases; bases outside gene matches: 4. Germline V gives CDR1 LNHNV, CDR2 YYDKDF (reference sequence). The CDR3 is made up of 15 amino acids. CDR3 residues: CATSRDEGTDEKLFF. The CDR3, as DNA: TGTGCCACCAGCAGAGACGAAGGGACAGATGAAAAACTGTTTTTT.

This clone has more than one count but fewer than ten. V is TRBV11-2 and J is TRBJ2-1, with 8 bases that match TRBD1. J lost 4 bases, V lost 0 bases, and 11 bases had no gene match. CDR3 length: 18 amino acids. Per the germline V gene, CDR1 is SGHAT and CDR2 is FQNNGV. The CDR3: CASSLEGGAGTGYNEQFF. In DNA form, the CDR3 reads TGTGCCAGCAGCTTAGAAGGGGGTGCCGGGACAGGTTACAATGAGCAGTTCTTC.

This clone appeared a few times. The chain joins TRBV19 to TRBJ2-2; 12 bases align to TRBD2. The CDR3 is made up of 15 amino acids. V dropped 4 bases and J dropped 6; count of bases not matched to a gene: 3. Germline V gene data show CDR1 as LNHDA and CDR2 as SQIVND (reference sequence). Here the CDR3 reads CASSRLAGVAGELFF. CDR3 DNA: TGTGCCAGTAGTAGACTAGCGGGAGTAGCCGGGGAGCTGTTTTTT.

The chain links TRBV28 to TRBJ2-7, with TRBD2 as a possible D gene (6 bases). CDR1 MDHEN and CDR2 SYDVKM come from the germline V gene. CDR3 length equals 14 residues. The ends were cut back, 6 bases at V and 6 bases at J, with 18 bases in the middle. As DNA, the CDR3 is TGTGCCAGCAGACCTACCCAGGGACTCGCCGAGCAGTACTTC. This translates into CASRPTQGLAEQYF.

This chain links TRBV15 with TRBJ2-2; TRBD1 is a possible D gene (6 bases). Germline V lookup: CDR1 LNHNV, CDR2 YYDKDF (reference sequence). The CDR3 extends over 16 amino acids. The V end lost 8 bases, the J end lost 5 bases, and 21 bases lay between the germline ends. The CDR3 DNA reads TGTGCCACCGCTTTGGCCAGGGGTGGATGGACCGGGGAGCTGTTTTTT. Amino acids: CATALARGGWTGELFF.

The chain links TRBV5-1 to TRBJ1-2; weak D call: TRBD1 (6 bases). The V and J ends lost 0 bases and 3 bases respectively, with 15 bases between them. The CDR3 is 16 residues long. CDR1 is SGHRS and CDR2 is YFSETQ in the germline V gene. CDR3 DNA sequence: TGCGCCAGCAGCTTGGAACCTGCAGGGGTGGACTATGGCTACACCTTC. Its translation: CASSLEPAGVDYGYTF. Using reference TRBV5-1 and TRBJ1-2 for the parts outside the CDR3, the full variable domain is KAGVTQTPRYLIKTRGQQVTLSCSPISGHRSVSWYQQTPGQGLQFLFEYFSETQRNKGNFPGRFSGRQFSNSRSEMNVSTLELGDSALYLCASSLEPAGVDYGYTFGSGTRLTVV.

This rearrangement joins TRBV7-3 to TRBJ2-7; 13 nucleotides match TRBD2. The junction had 2 bases not matched to a gene; V was cut back by 6 bases and J by 6 bases. In germline, CDR1 is SGHTA, CDR2 FQGTGA. This CDR3 is 13 amino acids long. CDR3 nucleotides: TGTGCCAGCAGACTAGCGGGAGGGCGCGAGCAGTACTTC. This gives the protein CASRLAGGREQYF.

The chain has TRBV5-5 and TRBJ2-5; D perhaps matches TRBD1 (5 bases). The CDR3 contains 15 residues. CDR1 SGHKS and CDR2 YYEKEE come from the germline V gene (reference sequence). The ends were cut back, 4 bases at V and 5 bases at J, with 18 bases in the middle. Written as DNA, the CDR3 is TGTGCCAGCAGCACTCAAACAGGTTTCTCGGAGACCCAGTACTTC. Its translation: CASSTQTGFSETQYF.

This clone was seen more than once but under ten times. V gene TRBV7-8 combines with J gene TRBJ1-5, with 7 positions matching TRBD1. Germline loops: CDR1 SGHVS, CDR2 FQNEAQ. With V trimmed by 5 bases and J by 7 bases, 5 bases remained unmatched. This CDR3 has 13 amino acids. The CDR3 DNA is TGTGCCAGCAGCCTTCGACAGGGCCAGCCCCAGCATTTT. This sequence encodes CASSLRQGQPQHF.

The CDR3 loop reads CASSDSQGGYTF. The DNA for the CDR3 is TGTGCCAGCAGTGATAGTCAGGGCGGCTACACCTTC. The V and J genes are TRBV6-4 and TRBJ1-2, with D maybe TRBD1 (5 bases). Trimming cost V 3 bases and J 8 bases, with 10 bases left between them. The germline V gene has CDR1 MRHNA and CDR2 SNTAGT. The CDR3 runs to 12 residues.

The J gene is TRBJ1-1, the V gene TRBV28; possible D gene TRBD1, 5 bases. This CDR3 contains 13 residues. CDR1 and CDR2 from the germline V gene are MDHEN and SYDVKM. Trimming stripped 5 bases from V and 4 bases from J, with 11 bases between. For the CDR3, the DNA is TGTGCCAGCAGTCTCGGGGGAGGCACTGAAGCTTTCTTT. Translated: CASSLGGGTEAFF.

The rearrangement joins TRBV5-4 to TRBJ1-2, with TRBD1 identical over 8 bases. The CDR3 consists of 15 residues. Germline trimming cut 5 bases from V and 4 bases from J; bases unmatched to any gene: 10. Germline-derived CDR1 and CDR2 are SGHNT and YYREEE (reference sequence). The CDR3, as DNA: TGTGCCAGCAGGCCCACCGCAGGGGGCACCTATGGCTACACCTTC. Translating gives CASRPTAGGTYGYTF. Looking up the rest from reference TRBV5-4 and TRBJ1-2 gives the full variable domain: ETGVTQSPTHLIKTRGQQVTLRCSSQSGHNTVSWYQQALGQGPQFIFQYYREEENGRGNFPPRFSGLQFPNYSSELNVNALELDDSALYLCASRPTAGGTYGYTFGSGTRLTVV.

As for this clone: A much larger clone differs by one base, so this may be a read error. Other DNA sequences in this specimen translate into the identical CDR3. The rearrangement joins TRBV19 to TRBJ1-5, with TRBD1 matching over 7 bases. Germline V CDR1 and CDR2: LNHDA, SQIVND (reference sequence). Germline trimming cut 6 bases from V and 5 bases from J; bases unmatched to any gene: 13. The CDR3 is 16 amino acids. CDR3 sequence (DNA): TGTGCCAGTAGACAGTTCGGGGAGACAGGGCATCAGCCCCAGCATTTT. This codes for CASRQFGETGHQPQHF. The whole variable domain, filled in from reference TRBV19 and TRBJ1-5, reads DGGITQSPKYLFRKEGQNVTLSCEQNLNHDAMYWYRQDPGQGLRLIYYSQIVNDFQKGDIAEGYSVSREKKESFPLTVTSAQKNPTAFYLCASRQFGETGHQPQHFGDGTRLSIL.

V usage is TRBV7-2 and J usage is TRBJ2-5; 15 bases are shared with TRBD2. CDR1 SGHTA and CDR2 FQGNSA come from the germline V gene. After removal of 6 bases from V and 4 bases from J, the junction contained 3 bases not matched to a gene. The CDR3 is made up of 15 amino acids. The CDR3 DNA follows: TGTGCCAGCAGAGGACTAGCGGGAGGGGGAGAGACCCAGTACTTC. This gives the protein CASRGLAGGGETQYF.

The V gene is TRBV6-5, the J gene TRBJ2-2, with D unresolved. V shed 6 bases and J shed 7 bases, with 12 bases lying between them. The CDR3 runs to 13 residues. In germline, CDR1 is MNHEY, CDR2 SVGAGI. DNA of the CDR3: TGTGCCAGCAGCCGCGGCCCCGACGGGGAGCTGTTTTTT. As protein: CASSRGPDGELFF.

The V call is TRBV10-3, the J call TRBJ2-1; possible D gene TRBD2, 7 bases. Trimming left V 0 bases short and J 7 bases short, with 16 bases between. The CDR3 is made up of 16 amino acids. CDR1 and CDR2 from the germline V gene are ENHRY and SYGVKD. The CDR3 bases are TGTGCCATCAGTGAGTCAGTGGGGGGGGCCAGGAATGAGCAGTTCTTC. Its protein is CAISESVGGARNEQFF.

The chain has TRBV6-5 and TRBJ1-1; D is perhaps TRBD1 (5 bases). This CDR3 has 13 residues. From germline, CDR1 is MNHEY and CDR2 SVGAGI. Trimming removed 7 bases from V and 0 bases from J, with 9 bases in between. CDR3 coding DNA: TGTGCCAGCACGGGGGTCTTGAACACTGAAGCTTTCTTT. It is translated as CASTGVLNTEAFF.

The chain employs TRBV11-2 and TRBJ1-5, with 7 positions matching TRBD1. Trimming cost V 5 bases and J 0 bases; bases outside gene matches: 7. CDR3 size: 16 residues. Germline V gene data show CDR1 as SGHAT and CDR2 as FQNNGV. The CDR3: CASSLGQASSNQPQHF. The CDR3 DNA is TGTGCCAGCAGCCTTGGACAGGCAAGTAGCAATCAGCCCCAGCATTTT.

The chain joins TRBV16 to TRBJ2-3; 8 bases line up with TRBD1. The CDR3 sequence is 16 residues long. V shed 6 bases, J shed 4 bases, and the junction held 12 bases outside the gene matches. Germline assignment: CDR1 KGHSY and CDR2 FQNENV. CDR3 region: CASSLSQGGGADTQYF. DNA for the CDR3: TGTGCCAGCAGTCTTTCACAGGGGGGAGGAGCAGATACGCAGTATTTT. Full variable domain (outside the CDR3, taken from reference TRBV16 and TRBJ2-3): GEEVAQTPKHLVRGEGQKAKLYCAPIKGHSYVFWYQQVLKNEFKFLISFQNENVFDETGMPKERFSAKCLPNSPCSLEIQATKLEDSAVYFCASSLSQGGGADTQYFGPGTRLTVL.

The chain links TRBV4-3 to TRBJ2-2; 8 bases map to TRBD2. The CDR3 contains 16 residues. CDR1 LGHNA and CDR2 YSLEER come from the germline V gene. V was pared by 0 bases and J by 7 bases, with 7 bases of the junction left unmatched. In DNA, the CDR3 is TGCGCCAGCAGCCAAGAATTGGCCGGGGGGGGCGGGGAGCTGTTTTTT. Translated: CASSQELAGGGGELFF.

The V and J genes are TRBV7-2 and TRBJ1-5; 7 bases fit TRBD1. Germline CDR1 is SGHTA and CDR2 is FQGNSA. The V gene end was trimmed by 5 bases and the J gene end by 4 bases; junction bases not matched to a gene: 5. The CDR3 sequence is 14 residues long. The DNA of the CDR3 is TGTGCCAGCAGCAAGACAGGGCCGAATCAGCCCCAGCATTTT. It is translated as CASSKTGPNQPQHF.

In this sample, this clone turned up once. The chain uses TRBV7-2 and TRBJ2-1, with a tentative D call TRBD1 (5 bases). The CDR3 totals 12 residues. The V end lost 3 bases, the J end lost 6 bases, and 6 bases lay between the germline ends. Germline CDR1 SGHTA, CDR2 FQGNSA. The CDR3 DNA sequence: TGTGCCAGCAGCTTTAGGGGCAATGAGCAGTTCTTC. Protein: CASSFRGNEQFF.

The V gene is TRBV7-6, the J gene TRBJ1-2; D might be TRBD1 (6 bases). Germline lookup yields CDR1 SGHVS and CDR2 FNYEAQ. Trimming cost V 1 base and J 2 bases, with 8 bases left between them. CDR3 length: 14 amino acids. The CDR3 DNA sequence: TGTGCCAGCAGCTTAGGCACAGGGAACTATGGCTACACCTTC. It yields the protein CASSLGTGNYGYTF.

The chain recombines TRBV2 with TRBJ2-1; 7 bases line up with TRBD2. With V trimmed by 1 base and J by 7 bases, 7 bases remained unmatched. The CDR3 totals 15 residues. Germline V gene data show CDR1 as SNHLY and CDR2 as FYNNEI. The DNA of the CDR3 is TGTGCCAGCAGTGAAGGGCTAGCGGCCTCAAATGAGCAGTTCTTC. It codes for CASSEGLAASNEQFF.

The chain links TRBV7-8 to TRBJ1-5; 7 bases map to TRBD1. The CDR3 spans 14 residues. V shed 5 bases and J 7 bases; nucleotides not matched to a gene: 8. Germline V gene data show CDR1 as SGHVS and CDR2 as FQNEAQ. As DNA, the CDR3 is TGTGCCAGCAGCCGTGACAGGGTAGGACAGCCCCAGCATTTT. It codes for CASSRDRVGQPQHF.

The rearrangement uses TRBV7-9 and TRBJ2-5, with 7 positions matching TRBD1. The CDR3 runs 14 residues. The germline CDR1 and CDR2 sequences are SEHNR and FQNEAQ (reference sequence). With V trimmed by 4 bases and J by 5 bases, 7 bases remained unmatched. For the CDR3, the DNA is TGTGCCAGCAGCTCGGACAGGCCAGAGGAGACCCAGTACTTC. Translating gives CASSSDRPEETQYF.

The CDR3 nucleotides read TGTGCCACCAGGGGACTAGTCTCAGACGAGCAGTACTTC. This codes for CATRGLVSDEQYF. The V and J genes are TRBV24-1 and TRBJ2-7, with 8 bases aligning to TRBD2. V trimming: 7 bases; J trimming: 5 bases; junction bases outside the gene matches: 6. Germline CDR1 and CDR2: KGHDR and SFDVKD. CDR3 length: 13 amino acids.

The gene calls are TRBV3-1 (or the pseudogene TRBV3-2) and TRBJ2-7, with TRBD1 as a possible D gene (6 bases). Trimming pared 2 bases from V and 3 bases from J, leaving 11 bases between. The CDR3 sequence is 14 residues long. Germline CDR1 and CDR2: LGHDT and YNNKEL (reference sequence). CDR3 sequence reads: CASSQSDRSYEQYF. In DNA form, the CDR3 reads TGTGCCAGCAGCCAATCCGACAGGAGCTACGAGCAGTACTTC.

The chain carries TRBV5-5 and TRBJ2-4; D might be TRBD2 (5 bases). Trimming shortened V by 4 bases and J by 0 bases, and 17 bases separated the two germline ends. The germline V gene has CDR1 SGHKS and CDR2 YYEKEE (reference sequence). This CDR3 contains 17 residues. The CDR3 loop is CASSEGAGTIAKNIQYF. For the CDR3, the DNA is TGTGCCAGCAGCGAGGGAGCAGGCACAATAGCCAAAAACATTCAGTACTTC.

This chain uses TRBV4-1 with TRBJ1-1, with D perhaps matching TRBD1 (5 bases). V was trimmed by 3 bases and J by 6 bases, leaving 20 bases between them. The germline gives CDR1 MGHRA, CDR2 YSYEKL. The CDR3 length is 16 residues. This chain's CDR3 is CASSQVRGSIFAEAFF. CDR3 sequence (DNA): TGCGCCAGCAGCCAGGTCCGGGGGAGTATATTCGCTGAAGCTTTCTTT.

The rearrangement links TRBV7-9 to TRBJ1-4, with D maybe TRBD1 (5 bases). V was clipped by 5 bases and J by 7 bases, with 20 bases between them. CDR1 and CDR2 from the germline V gene are SEHNR and FQNEAQ (reference sequence). This CDR3 has 16 residues. The CDR3 sequence: CASSPARREGREKLFF. CDR3 nucleotides: TGTGCCAGCAGCCCTGCTCGGAGGGAGGGGCGTGAAAAACTGTTTTTT.